This TCR beta chain was identified in a study of blood T cells in healthy people across ages. The individuals who served as donors were healthy Caucasians living in Russia, aged roughly 6 to 100. The second PCR ran 7 to 11 cycles with a sample-barcoded 5' primer and J-beta primers. One entry per CDR3 protein results from TCRdb running MiXCR on the 5' RACE reads. The sample consists of about 940,000 distinct CDR3 sequences, roughly 43% of them appearing once. Findings and caveats of the study: Strongly correlated with naive T cell percentage was TCR beta diversity. When set beside aged donors, long-lived donors presented more naive CD4+ cells and higher diversity. A roughly linear age-dependent decrease characterized TCR beta diversity per million T cells.

The CDR3 covers 13 residues. CDR1 is SGHRS and CDR2 is YFSETQ in the germline V gene. On this clonotype: Its antigen is not known.

What was sequenced was blood. J is TRBJ2-5 and V is TRBV5-1; no clear D. TRBJ2-7 explains the end of the DNA better; the J call may be wrong. The TCR sequence derives from a man under 40 in good health. Here the CDR3 DNA reads TGCGCCAGCAGCCAGGCTAGGCGTAACGAGCAGTACTTC. Its protein is CASSQARRNEQYF.